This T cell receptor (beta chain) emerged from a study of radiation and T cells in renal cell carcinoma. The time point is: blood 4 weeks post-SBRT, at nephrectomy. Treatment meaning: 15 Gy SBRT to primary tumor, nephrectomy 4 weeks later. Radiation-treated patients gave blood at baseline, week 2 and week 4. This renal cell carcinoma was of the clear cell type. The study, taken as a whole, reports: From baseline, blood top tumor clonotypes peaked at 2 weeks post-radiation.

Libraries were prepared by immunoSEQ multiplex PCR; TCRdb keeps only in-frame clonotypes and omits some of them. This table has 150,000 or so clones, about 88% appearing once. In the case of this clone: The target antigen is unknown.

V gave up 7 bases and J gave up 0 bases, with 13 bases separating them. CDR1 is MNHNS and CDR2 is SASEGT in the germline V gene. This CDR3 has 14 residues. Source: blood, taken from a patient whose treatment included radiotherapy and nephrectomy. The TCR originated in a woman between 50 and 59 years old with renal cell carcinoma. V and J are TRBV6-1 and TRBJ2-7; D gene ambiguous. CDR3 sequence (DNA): TGTGCCAGCACCAAGGCGGTTATCTCCTACGAGCAGTACTTC. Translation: CASTKAVISYEQYF.